Each of the 15 T cell receptor beta chains below was sequenced from the same sample in a study of T cell responses to AZD1222 COVID-19 vaccine. Profiled with immunoSEQ multiplex PCR; TCRdb holds only in-frame clones, not every one. The sample lists 85,000 or so clones, around 83% seen once, with roughly 6% in the top ten. The sequencing here drew on peripheral blood, taken 28 days after the second AZD1222 dose. These receptors originate from an adult who received the AZD1222 COVID-19 vaccine.

This clone was picked up a small number of times. The V and J genes are TRBV4-3 and TRBJ1-2, with D perhaps matching TRBD1 (6 bases). CDR3 length: 17 amino acids. Germline assignment: CDR1 LGHNA and CDR2 YSLEER. Trimming removed 2 bases from V and 2 bases from J, with 18 bases in between. This chain's CDR3 is CASSQRERGDKNYGYTF. The CDR3 DNA sequence: TGCGCCAGCAGCCAACGCGAAAGGGGGGACAAGAACTATGGCTACACCTTC.

The gene calls are TRBV28 and TRBJ1-1; TRBD1 might be the D (5 bases). With 2 bases removed from V and 4 bases from J, the gap between germline ends came to 14 bases. CDR3 length: 15 amino acids. CDR1 MDHEN and CDR2 SYDVKM come from the germline V gene. Written as DNA, the CDR3 is TGTGCCAGCAGTTTACCTACAGGCTCTTTCACTGAAGCTTTCTTT. This sequence encodes CASSLPTGSFTEAFF.

The gene calls are TRBV7-9 and TRBJ2-1, with 13 bases fitting TRBD2. Germline V lookup: CDR1 SEHNR, CDR2 FQNEAQ (reference sequence). V shed 2 bases and J 6 bases; nucleotides not matched to a gene: 7. The CDR3 is made up of 17 amino acids. The CDR3 protein is CASSLPRTSGGGNEQFF. CDR3 DNA sequence: TGTGCCAGCAGCTTACCCCGGACTAGCGGGGGAGGCAATGAGCAGTTCTTC.

This clone is medium-sized (0.01 to 0.1%) by share. The chain has TRBV9 and TRBJ1-1, with 9 bases lining up with TRBD1. Losses at the gene ends were 3 bases for V and 9 bases for J; bases not matched to a gene: 15. Per the germline V gene, CDR1 is SGDLS and CDR2 is YYNGEE. This CDR3 has 16 amino acids. This CDR3 reads CASSESAGTGSSKAFF. CDR3 nucleotide sequence: TGTGCCAGCAGCGAGTCCGCCGGGACAGGGAGTTCGAAAGCTTTCTTT.

In its sample, this clone was seen a few times. The J gene is TRBJ2-7, the V gene TRBV27, with D possibly being TRBD2 (6 bases). This CDR3 is 14 amino acids long. The V end lost 5 bases, the J end lost 3 bases, and 14 bases lay between the germline ends. CDR1 and CDR2 (germline): MNHEY, SMNVEV (reference sequence). CDR3 region: CASSKDPRGYEQYF. Written as DNA, the CDR3 is TGTGCCAGCAGTAAGGACCCGCGGGGCTACGAGCAGTACTTC.

The J gene is TRBJ1-3, the V gene TRBV6-5; TRBD1 agrees at 8 bases. V shed 5 bases, J shed 0 bases, and the junction held 3 bases outside the gene matches. Germline V gives CDR1 MNHEY, CDR2 SVGAGI. The CDR3 loop spans 15 amino acids. The CDR3 DNA follows: TGTGCCAGCAGTCGACAGGGGATCTCTGGAAACACCATATATTTT. Protein: CASSRQGISGNTIYF.

The chain links TRBV28 to TRBJ2-7; TRBD1 agrees at 9 bases. There are 14 residues in the CDR3. The germline V gene encodes CDR1 MDHEN and CDR2 SYDVKM. CDR3: CATSRGQGSSEQYF. CDR3 bases: TGTGCGACCAGTAGGGGACAGGGTTCAAGCGAGCAGTACTTC.

V is TRBV28 and J is TRBJ1-5; TRBD1 matches at 8 bases. Germline lookup yields CDR1 MDHEN and CDR2 SYDVKM. V dropped 6 bases and J dropped 7; count of bases not matched to a gene: 14. The CDR3 is made up of 16 amino acids. In nucleotides, the CDR3 is TGTGCCAGCAGGGCTCGGGGCCAGGGGGCGATCCAGCCCCAGCATTTT. Encoded protein: CASRARGQGAIQPQHF.

This chain uses TRBV5-1 with TRBJ2-2; D remains unclear. V lost 3 bases and J lost 7, with 7 bases in between. The germline V gene has CDR1 SGHRS and CDR2 YFSETQ. The CDR3 has 12 residues. CDR3 DNA sequence: TGCGCCAGCAGCTCTAGTGACGGGGAGCTGTTTTTT. Its translation: CASSSSDGELFF.

This clone occurred a few times. The chain couples TRBV2 to TRBJ1-1, with a tentative D call TRBD1 (6 bases). The CDR3 contains 13 residues. Germline V gene sequence: CDR1 SNHLY, CDR2 FYNNEI. V lost 4 bases and J lost 2, with 8 bases in between. The CDR3 bases are TGTGCCAGCAGTGTCAGGGGAAACACTGAAGCTTTCTTT. It specifies CASSVRGNTEAFF.

This sequence joins TRBV5-4 and TRBJ1-1; 7 bases agree with TRBD1. Losses at the gene ends were 6 bases for V and 2 bases for J; bases not matched to a gene: 4. Germline V gene data show CDR1 as SGHNT and CDR2 as YYREEE (reference sequence). The CDR3 extends over 13 amino acids. CDR3 nucleotides: TGTGCCAGCACCAGGGGGGGTAACACTGAAGCTTTCTTT. This sequence encodes CASTRGGNTEAFF.

This sequence joins TRBV5-1 and TRBJ1-1; D call uncertain. The germline V and J ends were trimmed by 7 bases and 0 bases, with 13 bases remaining between them. This CDR3 region has 14 residues. CDR1 and CDR2 (germline): SGHRS, YFSETQ. The CDR3 region is CASGVGSLNTEAFF. The CDR3 bases are TGCGCCAGCGGGGTGGGCAGCCTGAACACTGAAGCTTTCTTT. Looking up the rest from reference TRBV5-1 and TRBJ1-1 gives the full variable domain: KAGVTQTPRYLIKTRGQQVTLSCSPISGHRSVSWYQQTPGQGLQFLFEYFSETQRNKGNFPGRFSGRQFSNSRSEMNVSTLELGDSALYLCASGVGSLNTEAFFGQGTRLTVV.

The chain couples TRBV5-4 to TRBJ1-3; D is possibly TRBD1 (6 bases). This CDR3 is built from 18 residues. Trimming pared 4 bases from V and 1 base from J, leaving 21 bases between. The germline V gene has CDR1 SGHNT and CDR2 YYREEE (reference sequence). In DNA form, the CDR3 reads TGTGCCAGCAGCAAGGGGGGCCTGGGGGGCTCATCTGGAAACACCATATATTTT. Translation gives CASSKGGLGGSSGNTIYF.

DNA for the CDR3: TGTGCCACCAGTGATCCCTCCGGGACTAGCGGGAGGTGGTACAATGAGCAGTTCTTC. Encoded protein: CATSDPSGTSGRWYNEQFF. This sequence joins TRBV24-1 and TRBJ2-1; 15 bases are a match to TRBD2. The CDR3 consists of 19 residues. Germline V gene lookup returns CDR1 KGHDR and CDR2 SFDVKD. Losses at the gene ends were 3 bases for V and 4 bases for J; bases not matched to a gene: 9.

The chain has TRBV27 and TRBJ2-1; the D gene is possibly TRBD2 (6 bases). The CDR3 runs 15 residues. Trimming took 8 bases from V and 1 from J, leaving 15 bases between them. Germline V gene lookup returns CDR1 MNHEY and CDR2 SMNVEV (reference sequence). The CDR3 region is CASLRPGASYNEQFF. CDR3 nucleotide sequence: TGTGCCAGCCTACGTCCGGGAGCTTCCTACAATGAGCAGTTCTTC.